The 5 T cell receptor beta chains given below trace back to one sample, sequenced in a study of post-analysis software for immune sequencing data. Study-wide points: TRBV5-6, TRBV5-1 and TRBV20-1 belonged to a set of roughly five TRBV segments that were more frequent in patients than controls.

The antigens for these receptors are not known. Unique molecular identifiers were present in the TCR beta cDNA libraries. TCRdb re-analysed the PCR reads in MiXCR, keeping a single row per CDR3 protein. The sample has 800,000 to 950,000 distinct CDR3 sequences; about 57% are singletons. The sample comprised blood. All receptors derive from a girl aged 10-17 years with multiple sclerosis.

The V and J genes are TRBV6-2 or TRBV6-3 and TRBJ2-7; TRBD2 aligns across 9 bases. Germline CDR1 is MNHEY and CDR2 is SVGEGT. The V gene end was trimmed by 8 bases and the J gene end by 0 bases; junction bases not matched to a gene: 8. The CDR3 sequence is 15 residues long. The CDR3: CASRGSGSRSYEQYF. CDR3 DNA sequence: TGTGCCAGCCGGGGTAGCGGGAGTCGCTCCTACGAGCAGTACTTC.

This clonotype came up a few times. The CDR3 spells CASSEGGTSGKIVYEQYF. In nucleotides, the CDR3 is TGTGCCAGCAGTGAAGGGGGGACTAGCGGGAAGATCGTCTACGAGCAGTACTTC. V is TRBV25-1 and J is TRBJ2-7; 13 nucleotides agree with TRBD2. Losses at the gene ends were 2 bases for V and 3 bases for J; bases not matched to a gene: 10. CDR1 is MGHDK and CDR2 is SYGVNS in the germline V gene. The CDR3 runs to 18 residues.

The chain links TRBV5-1 to TRBJ2-5; 9 bases fit TRBD2. The ends lost 6 bases at V and 5 bases at J; junction bases unmatched: 11. Germline V gene sequence: CDR1 SGHRS, CDR2 YFSETQ. The CDR3 is made up of 15 amino acids. The CDR3 bases are TGCGCCAGCACCCCTAGCGGGGTCCGTGGGGAGACCCAGTACTTC. Translated, it gives CASTPSGVRGETQYF.

J is TRBJ2-5 and V is TRBV5-1; 8 bases map to TRBD1. The end of the DNA is better explained by TRBJ2-7, so the J call may be wrong. CDR1 and CDR2 from the germline V gene are SGHRS and YFSETQ. The CDR3 has 15 amino acids. The CDR3 sequence: CASSLAGTGLAEQYF. CDR3 sequence (DNA): TGCGCCAGCAGCTTGGCCGGGACAGGCCTCGCCGAGCAGTACTTC.

The chain joins TRBV20-1 to TRBJ1-1; no reliable D call. CDR1 is DFQATT, CDR2 SNEGSKA, per germline (reference sequence). There are 11 residues in the CDR3. Trimming shortened V by 7 bases and J by 2 bases, and 8 bases separated the two germline ends. The CDR3 DNA reads as TGCAGTGGGCGGGATAACACTGAAGCTTTCTTT. Its protein is CSGRDNTEAFF.